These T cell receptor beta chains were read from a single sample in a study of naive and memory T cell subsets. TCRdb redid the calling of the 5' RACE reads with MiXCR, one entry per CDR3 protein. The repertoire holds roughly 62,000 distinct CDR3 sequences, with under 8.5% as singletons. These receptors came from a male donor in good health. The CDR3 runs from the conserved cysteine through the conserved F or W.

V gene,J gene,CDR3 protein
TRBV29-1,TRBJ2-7,CSVIRQEGPNPYEQYF
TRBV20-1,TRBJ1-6,CSARDGGTGGNSPLHF
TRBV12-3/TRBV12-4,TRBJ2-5,CASSSQRGGYQETQYF
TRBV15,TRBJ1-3,CATSRDIEVYF
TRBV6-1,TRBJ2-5,CASRNGLAGGGQETQYF
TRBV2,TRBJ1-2,CASSESPPGGAYGYTF
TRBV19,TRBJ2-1,CASSIEGAKFNEQFF
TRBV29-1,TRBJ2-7,CSVEDGTGGYEQYF
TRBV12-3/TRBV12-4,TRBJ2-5,CASSTRAGWGVQETQYF
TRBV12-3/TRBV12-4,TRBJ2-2,CASSSATNRGRNTGELFF
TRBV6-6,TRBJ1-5,CASSRQGDQPQHF
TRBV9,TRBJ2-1,CASSVFSGGVNSYNEQFF
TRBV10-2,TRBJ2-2,CASGETRNTGELFF
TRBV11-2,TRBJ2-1,CASSLALAEFYNEQFF
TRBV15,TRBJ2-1,CATSSARDYLNEQFF
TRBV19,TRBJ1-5,CASNPSGAGQPQHF
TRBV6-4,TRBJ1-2,CASINRRMRRYTF
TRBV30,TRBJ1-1,CAWNGGRTEAFF
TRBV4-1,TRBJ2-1,CASSQTSAPEDEQFF
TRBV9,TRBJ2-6,CASSVVRAGANVLTF
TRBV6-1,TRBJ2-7,CASSPVGDRGIYEQYF
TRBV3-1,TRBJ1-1,CASSPRRHEAFF
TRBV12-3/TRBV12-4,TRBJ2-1,CASSLAFDAGAYNEQFF
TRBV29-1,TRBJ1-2,CSVEDGRTYYGYTF
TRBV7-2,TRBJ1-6,CASRTGVNSPLHF
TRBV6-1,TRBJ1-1,CASSERDRGPEAFF
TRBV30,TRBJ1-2,CAWSVSGTGSDYGYTF
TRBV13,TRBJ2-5,CASSSVGEQETQYF
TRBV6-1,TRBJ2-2,CASSEAARDRLFF
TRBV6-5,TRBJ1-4,CASSYWGRRATNEKLFF
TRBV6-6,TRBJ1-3,CASSHDRGQVSGNTIYF
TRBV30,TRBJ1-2,CAWSSAGGYGYTF
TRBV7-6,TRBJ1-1,CASSLGAANTEAFF
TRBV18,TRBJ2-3,CASSPPLPMWPDTQYF
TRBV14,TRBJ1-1,CASSQDEISTEAFF
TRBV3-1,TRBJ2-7,CASSRNEQYF
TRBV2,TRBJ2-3,CASNRVRTGSDTQYF
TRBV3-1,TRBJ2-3,CASSRDSVDTQYF
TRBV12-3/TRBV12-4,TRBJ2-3,CASSLAPTGAQYF
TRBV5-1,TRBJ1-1,CASSLEPAMNTEAFF
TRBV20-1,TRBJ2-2,CSARGLANTGELFF
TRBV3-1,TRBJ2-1,CASSQGVASYNEQFF
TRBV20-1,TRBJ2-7,CSARGMTGTYEQYF
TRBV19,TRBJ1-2,CASSLRTNFNYGYTF
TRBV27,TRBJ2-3,CASSLGPGGGADTQYF
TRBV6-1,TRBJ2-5,CASSGSGRVAETQYF
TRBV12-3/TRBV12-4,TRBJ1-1,CASSPNRGQAFF
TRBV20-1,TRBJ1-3,CSARGDGIYSGNTIYF
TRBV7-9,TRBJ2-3,CASSSGQGATDTQYF
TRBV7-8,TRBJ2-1,CASSRNNRVPNEQFF
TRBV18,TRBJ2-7,CASSLVTPGLGGDSEQYF
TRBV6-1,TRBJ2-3,CAIKVGPSTDTQYF
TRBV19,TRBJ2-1,CASGRPQGSYNEQFF